The 3 T cell receptor beta chains below come from one sample, sequenced in a study of T cells in lung cancer brain metastases. TCRdb's copy holds only in-frame clones and misses some; the assay was immunoSEQ multiplex PCR. The data show over 2,000 clones, 85% to 95% seen once. Material for sequencing was tumor tissue from the primary lung tumor. These receptors were collected from a woman in her thirties with non-small cell lung cancer.

The V and J genes are TRBV5-6 and TRBJ2-7, with no clear D. This CDR3 region has 13 residues. CDR1 is SGHDT and CDR2 is YYEEEE in the germline V gene. The germline V and J ends were trimmed by 4 bases and 1 base, with 9 bases remaining between them. CDR3 sequence: CASSPPLSYEQYF. The DNA of the CDR3 is TGTGCCAGCAGCCCTCCCCTTTCCTACGAGCAGTACTTC.

This clone has only one observation. The chain uses TRBV27 and TRBJ2-7; D is possibly TRBD1 (6 bases). The CDR3 totals 12 residues. Germline V CDR1 and CDR2: MNHEY, SMNVEV (reference sequence). In nucleotides, the CDR3 is TGTGCTCACGCGGACAGCTCCTACGAGCAGTACTTC. Its translation is CAHADSSYEQYF.

The V call is TRBV6-5, the J call TRBJ2-2; D might be TRBD1 (6 bases). The CDR3 covers 15 residues. V was pared by 0 bases and J by 1 base, with 6 bases between. Per germline, CDR1 MNHEY and CDR2 SVGAGI. Here the CDR3 DNA reads TGTGCCAGCAGTTACTCGGGACAGAACACCGGGGAGCTGTTTTTT. Its translation is CASSYSGQNTGELFF.